These 8 T cell receptor beta chains were all obtained from the same sample, sequenced in a study of T cell changes during pregnancy in multiple sclerosis (dated by TCRdb to about 2019). Library preparation employed the immunoSEQ multiplex PCR assay. Entries here come from immuneACCESS through TCRdb and include only in-frame sequences with V and J called. Some clones fail to appear in such tables; in the studies checked, an unresolved V gene covers under half of the shortfall, and the cause of the remainder is unknown. The sample includes about 42,000 clones, with 70% to 90% observed a single time. The ten largest make up approximately 0.92% of the sample. This sample comprised CD4+ T cells from peripheral blood mononuclear cells, obtained after pregnancy. The receptors were sampled from a female donor with multiple sclerosis, enrolled in a pregnancy study.

The V gene is TRBV11-3, the J gene TRBJ2-3, with 14 bases matching TRBD2. The CDR3 is made up of 17 amino acids. Germline CDR1 reads SGHNT; CDR2 reads YENEEA. The V segment lost 0 bases and the J segment 6 bases; nucleotides outside the gene matches: 5. In DNA, the CDR3 is TGTGCCAGCAGCTTAGATGGGACTAGCGGGGGAGGGGATACGCAGTATTTT. Translating it yields CASSLDGTSGGGDTQYF.

V and J are TRBV30 and TRBJ2-1; 8 nucleotides line up with TRBD2. The CDR3 has 13 amino acids. Trimming removed 1 base from V and 6 bases from J; junction bases left unmatched: 2. Germline V gene sequence: CDR1 GTSNPN, CDR2 SVGIG (reference sequence). Here the CDR3 DNA reads TGTGCCTGGAGTGCCGGGACTAGCAATGAGCAGTTCTTC. Amino acids: CAWSAGTSNEQFF.

The V and J genes are TRBV29-1 and TRBJ2-1, with 9 bases that match TRBD1. This CDR3 has 15 residues. In germline, CDR1 is SQVTM, CDR2 ANQGSEA. V lost 4 bases to trimming and J lost 1 base; unmatched junction nucleotides: 5. The CDR3 loop is CSVGQQGASYNEQFF. CDR3 sequence (DNA): TGCAGCGTTGGCCAACAGGGGGCGTCCTACAATGAGCAGTTCTTC.

The V and J genes are TRBV10-3 and TRBJ2-5; 9 positions agree with TRBD1. Germline assignment: CDR1 ENHRY and CDR2 SYGVKD. There are 15 residues in the CDR3. J was trimmed by 4 bases and V by 2 bases; bases with no gene match: 5. CDR3 sequence: CAISEQRQGVETQYF. The CDR3 DNA sequence: TGTGCCATCAGTGAGCAGAGACAGGGGGTAGAGACCCAGTACTTC.

The gene calls are TRBV5-1 and TRBJ1-5; the D gene is possibly TRBD1 (6 bases). The CDR3 loop spans 17 amino acids. Looked up from germline, CDR1 is SGHRS and CDR2 is YFSETQ. Between the trimmed V and J ends, which lost 0 bases and 2 bases, there was a span of 15 bases. The CDR3: CASSLDPRGHGNQPQHF. CDR3 nucleotide sequence: TGCGCCAGCAGCTTGGATCCCAGGGGCCATGGCAATCAGCCCCAGCATTTT. The variable domain in full, with the rest retrieved from reference TRBV5-1 and TRBJ1-5, is KAGVTQTPRYLIKTRGQQVTLSCSPISGHRSVSWYQQTPGQGLQFLFEYFSETQRNKGNFPGRFSGRQFSNSRSEMNVSTLELGDSALYLCASSLDPRGHGNQPQHFGDGTRLSIL.

This clone was seen a few times. The genes are TRBV2 and TRBJ1-2, with unresolved D. Trimming left V 7 bases short and J 3 bases short, with 18 bases between. This CDR3 is built from 15 residues. Germline-derived CDR1 and CDR2 are SNHLY and FYNNEI. The CDR3, as DNA: TGTGCCAGCAATACTCCGGGAGCTAGGCACTATGGCTACACCTTC. It translates to CASNTPGARHYGYTF.

The CDR3 coding sequence is TGCGCCAGCAGCGGGGGACAGGGGACCGGGGAGCTGTTTTTT. Translating it yields CASSGGQGTGELFF. The chain recombines TRBV5-1 with TRBJ2-2, with 10 nucleotides matching TRBD1. Germline V lookup: CDR1 SGHRS, CDR2 YFSETQ. Unmatched junction bases numbered 2, after V lost 4 bases and J lost 5 bases. The CDR3 consists of 14 residues. The entire variable domain, with the rest obtained from reference TRBV5-1 and TRBJ2-2, is as follows: KAGVTQTPRYLIKTRGQQVTLSCSPISGHRSVSWYQQTPGQGLQFLFEYFSETQRNKGNFPGRFSGRQFSNSRSEMNVSTLELGDSALYLCASSGGQGTGELFFGEGSRLTVL.

DNA for the CDR3: TGTGCCAGCGTAGGGAGCTCCTATAATTCACCCCTCCACTTT. This codes for CASVGSSYNSPLHF. The chain couples TRBV2 to TRBJ1-6; D not resolved. CDR3 length equals 14 residues. Deletions cut 8 bases from V and 0 bases from J, with 8 bases between. Germline V gene data show CDR1 as SNHLY and CDR2 as FYNNEI.